This record looks at one T cell receptor beta chain sequence and its context. This sample stems from a study of T cell responses to AZD1222 COVID-19 vaccine. Libraries were prepared by immunoSEQ multiplex PCR; TCRdb keeps only in-frame clonotypes and omits some of them. The sample has around 160,000 clones, around 90% seen once; the top ten hold around 5%. CDR3 length: 16 amino acids. Germline V CDR1 and CDR2: PRHDT, FYEKMQ (reference sequence). V lost 5 bases and J 4 bases, leaving 21 bases between the germline ends. This rearrangement joins TRBV13 to TRBJ2-7; D possibly corresponds to TRBD1 (5 bases). This TCR derives from an adult in good health. This specimen consisted of peripheral blood, obtained on day 0 of AZD1222 vaccination. This CDR3 is CASSPTNAVAGYEQYF. The CDR3 DNA is TGTGCCAGCAGCCCTACAAACGCCGTGGCAGGGTACGAGCAGTACTTC.